This TCR beta chain was documented in a study of cytomegalovirus exposure and HLA in healthy donors (dated by TCRdb to about 2017). For the study in its entirety: In an earlier analysis of 587 of the donors, 250 to 300 Gb of sequence data and 100 million or so unique TCR beta sequences from some 170 million T cells were reported. Roughly 300 gigabases of sequencing data and around 85 million unique TCR sequences made up an early release that covered several hundred HLA-typed donors. Of the 300 to 450 genotyped donors, over 80% were placed in the genetic ancestry cluster associated with self-reported Caucasian donors. The study was designed to test whether signatures of past pathogen exposure could be identified by cataloging public T cell receptors. The study profiled the T cell repertoires of 500 to 800 subjects by immunosequencing and related them to cytomegalovirus serostatus. In addition to the first cohort of 666 subjects, a separate validation cohort of 120 different subjects was used. High-throughput TCR immunosequencing, statistical association of individual TCRs with disease status, and machine learning were combined to predict cytomegalovirus infection status. In a later analysis, previously published TCR beta repertoires from more than 500 donors were re-analyzed and high-resolution HLA genotyping was added so that TCR occurrence patterns could be studied. The later analysis used no new phenotypic data to find candidate immune exposures, relying instead on TCR beta sequences and their occurrence across donors. An earlier analysis of 587 of the donors applied high-throughput TCR beta sequencing to assess whether each TCR beta V gene segment acted as functional or pseudogenic. Donor age, sex, ethnicity and CMV serostatus were compiled alongside the repertoire data. A later genetic analysis used genome-wide SNP genotypes for about 55% of the 666 donors, treating that subset as a discovery cohort. All discovery cohort repertoires had been generated using a single sequencing platform. HLA typing included class I and class II loci at four-digit resolution. Typing coverage varied by locus: about 629-640 donors for A, B, C, DRB1 and DQB1; more than 500 for DQA1; approximately 570 for DPA1; around 450 for DPB1. Because of strong linkage in the cohort, five DR-DQ haplotypes were treated as single units for association and clustering. Among about 400 genotyped donors of the cohort, an average of around 240,000 unique TCR beta nucleotide sequences was sequenced per donor, of which about 18% were non-productive.

Via the germline V gene, CDR1 is SNHLY and CDR2 FYNNEI. The CDR3 has 14 amino acids, counting the end cysteine and phenylalanine. Only the CDR3 part of the read is kept: 42 bases, read in frame from the first base. V sheds 6 bases and J sheds 11 bases, leaving 19 bases between their ends. The cohort consisted of 650 to 850 healthy bone marrow donors. Cohort members were all nominally healthy when sampled, although unrecorded immune exposures were likely present. The donor was CMV seronegative and belonged to the group of 350 or so seronegative cohort members. Each donor provided a peripheral blood sample, and peripheral blood mononuclear cells were used for TCR beta sequencing. Genomic DNA extraction from the blood cell samples was performed with the Qiagen DNeasy Blood Extraction Kit. Library preparation used the immunoSEQ multiplex PCR assay. The multiplex PCR relied on a mix of 60 forward primers for TCR Vbeta segments and 13 reverse primers for TCR Jbeta segments. Amplification of the CDR3 region of rearranged TCR beta genes was performed with a multiplex PCR assay on genomic DNA. The amplified TCR beta libraries were sequenced on the Illumina HiSeq System as 87-base-pair reads. The paper's processing steps were these. A later analysis tallied tens of millions of unique TCR beta chains across the 650 to 750 repertoires, and approximately 9.9 million of those chains were shared by two or more donors. A nearest-neighbor algorithm error-corrected the raw reads and collapsed the reads into unique sequences, merging closely related sequences to remove PCR and sequencing errors. V, D and J gene segments were assigned by aligning CDR3 sequences to IMGT reference sequences. For a sequence to be retained, at least a six-nucleotide match to both a V gene segment and a J gene segment was required. Rearrangements were called productive when the CDR3 lacked stop codons and stayed in frame with V and J; all others were non-productive. CDR3 was defined according to IMGT convention as the region running from the second conserved V-encoded cysteine to the conserved J-encoded phenylalanine. Sequences without an unambiguous match to a single V gene segment were excluded from the earlier analysis of about 600 of the donors. In an earlier analysis of almost 600 of the donors, a V segment was called functional when productive rearrangements were above 56.7%, and segregating when the standard deviation between donors exceeded 5%. A statistical classification framework was built for diagnosing cytomegalovirus status from the catalog of TCR beta chain sequences. A later analysis assigned V and J genes by comparing TCR nucleotide sequences with IMGT/GENE-DB human TR gene sequences. A later analysis assigned CDR3 sequences and most-parsimonious VDJ recombination scenarios with the TCRdist pipeline. In a later analysis, every TCR beta chain was defined by the combination of its CDR3 amino acid sequence and its V-gene family, and reads without a unique V-gene family were dropped. To address suspected cross-contamination and a sequencing artifact, a later analysis removed 592 highly shared, low-generation-probability nucleotide sequences. For each public chain, a later analysis derived a clonal expansion index from normalized ranks of inferred template counts within each repertoire. In a later analysis, generation probabilities were computed using a VDJ recombination model fitted to out-of-frame rearrangements, and the results were checked against IGoR. A later analysis scored TCR-TCR, TCR-HLA and TCR-CMV co-occurrence with hypergeometric tests, applying a repertoire-size bias correction to TCR pairs. In a later analysis, false discovery rates were estimated by permuting HLA or CMV assignments 20 times. In a later analysis, co-occurring TCRs were grouped using DBSCAN, and TCRdist sequence similarity was added for clustering within HLA-allele-positive subsets. Repertoires with fewer than 30,000 or more than 120,000 public chains were left out of co-occurrence clustering, as were four to six repertoires with anomalous nucleotide sharing. This immuneACCESS table, as held by TCRdb, lists in-frame sequences with V and J called but not all clones. Of the missing ones, under half trace to an unresolved V gene in checked studies; the others have no known cause. For V, J and clone size, that table is used; D and trimming come from the DNA. The sample table contains 120,000 to 150,000 clones; only one count was recorded for more than 70% of them. Jointly, the top ten make up 1.5% to 2% of the sample.

Results and caveats for the whole study, not just this receptor: The authors suggested that the approach could potentially be generalized to other disease states and immunological phenotypes. A later analysis found that TCR association rates varied across HLA loci, with DRB1 alleles showing the most associated TCRs and HLA-C alleles the fewest. An association between a missense DCLRE1C variant and V-gene and J-gene trimming of TCR beta chains was found in a later genetic analysis and replicated in an independent cohort. Assigning TCR associations to individual alleles was difficult when HLA alleles, especially DR and DQ, strongly co-occurred. Because HLA typing was unavailable for some donors at each locus, only the typed subset was used in association tests. A later analysis associated 15,000 to 20,000 TCR beta sequences with specific HLA alleles at a false discovery rate of 0.05. The sequencing pipeline was judged likely to have produced a cluster of highly shared sequence variants as a technical artifact. In a later genetic analysis, fewer N-insertions in productive TCRs were reported among donors in an Asian-associated ancestry cluster than the 666-donor mean. For the cohort, immune exposure information was limited to CMV serostatus. A total of roughly 160 TCR beta chains were listed by the study as associated with cytomegalovirus. A later analysis found that most CMV-associated TCR beta chains appeared HLA-restricted, with HLA associations seemingly driven largely by CMV exposure. Three of the identified cytomegalovirus-associated TCR beta chains were confirmed in vitro to be specific for cytomegalovirus antigens. The 87-base-pair reads could not distinguish some IMGT-functional V segments, including TRBV6-2 and TRBV6-3, so those segments were excluded. A further reported finding was that TCR beta sequences accurately predicted the HLA-A and HLA-B alleles for most subjects in the first cohort. In an earlier analysis of fewer than 700 of the donors, most TCR beta V segments appeared in productive rearrangements about 87% or about 30% of the time, broadly matching IMGT annotations. According to a later analysis, parvovirus B19, influenza, CMV and Epstein-Barr virus appeared linked to several top co-occurrence clusters. Compared with equally common non-associated chains, HLA-associated TCR beta chains in a later analysis were more clonally expanded and had lower generation probabilities. Most TCR sequences were observed very rarely across donors, whereas some public TCRs were present in many individuals. Correlated functional status among segregating V segments might be attributable to linkage disequilibrium, but an unknown experimental factor could not be ruled out. The presence/absence analyses assumed that sequencing depth was roughly uniform across donors, and that assumption may not be true. Around 16 rarely observed V segments, including chromosome 9 orphons, were excluded from the earlier analysis of almost 600 of the donors because counts were too low. Only TCR beta chains were sequenced in this cohort, and the absence of alpha or paired-chain data limited detectable features. In both the original and validation cohorts, the classifier was reported to diagnose cytomegalovirus status with high specificity and sensitivity.

With regard to this clone: It lacks a known antigen. No much larger clonotype is one base removed from it; base qualities were not supplied.

Sequenced sample: PBMCs. The clonotype originates from a woman aged 40 to 50 in good health and CMV-seronegative. The chain employs TRBV2 and TRBJ1-4, and possibly TRBD1, on 5 matching bases. DNA sequence: TGTGCCAGCAGGGGGGACTCAACCTTGGGGAAACTGTTTTTT. It specifies CASRGDSTLGKLFF.